This entry is about one T cell receptor (beta chain). The data are from a study of T cell responses to AZD1222 COVID-19 vaccine. The method was immunoSEQ multiplex PCR; TCRdb's version includes in-frame clones alone and lacks a portion of them. The sample lists 210,000 or so clones, approximately 94% occurring once. In germline, CDR1 is LGHNA, CDR2 YNFKEQ. The CDR3 covers 18 residues. Unmatched junction bases numbered 12, after V lost 0 bases and J lost 2 bases. This receptor was identified in an adult in good health. The rearrangement uses TRBV4-2 and TRBJ1-2; 7 nucleotides match TRBD1. Sample: peripheral blood, taken on day 0 of MenACWY control vaccination. As DNA, the CDR3 is TGTGCCAGCAGCCAAGATGTTGGAAGACAGGGATCGAACTATGGCTACACCTTC. It translates to CASSQDVGRQGSNYGYTF.